The rows below give T cell receptor beta chains drawn from one sample of a study of early T cells in non-severe SARS-CoV-2 infection. A single record per CDR3 protein comes from TCRdb applying MiXCR to the 5' RACE reads. The sample has approximately 90,000 distinct CDR3 sequences; approximately 16% are singletons. Source: whole blood, taken at baseline. These receptors were obtained from an adult who was a healthcare worker with PCR-confirmed SARS-CoV-2 infection or an uninfected control (not recorded which). Both conserved end residues are part of each CDR3. A D gene is named only where the DNA matches it firmly. The size field is filled for only some rows; it gives once, few, many or a size class.

cdr3_length | j_call | d_call | v_call | clone_size | cdr3_nt | cdr3_aa
14 | TRBJ2-5 | . | TRBV29-1 | few | TGCAGCGTTGAGCCCGGACTAGGGGGAAAGACCCAGTACTTC | CSVEPGLGGKTQYF
13 | TRBJ1-5 | TRBD1 | TRBV6-1 | few | TGTGCCAGCAGTGGACAGGGACATCAGCCCCAGCATTTT | CASSGQGHQPQHF
18 | TRBJ2-4 | . | TRBV19 | . | TGTGCCAGTAGTATCGGGGTTCTCCGGGCTCTAGCCAAAAACATTCAGTACTTC | CASSIGVLRALAKNIQYF
16 | TRBJ2-1 | TRBD2 | TRBV11-2 | few | TGTGCCAGCAGCCCAACCCGACTAGCGGGAGGGGATGAGCAGTTCTTC | CASSPTRLAGGDEQFF
14 | TRBJ1-1 | TRBD1 | TRBV28 | few | TGTGCCAGCAGCCGTGACAGGGGGCGGACTGAAGCTTTCTTT | CASSRDRGRTEAFF
19 | TRBJ2-5 | . | TRBV11-1 | . | TGTGCCAGCAGCTTATTTCTGCGAGGAGCCGGCCAAAACCAAGAGACCCAGTACTTC | CASSLFLRGAGQNQETQYF
13 | TRBJ2-1 | TRBD1 | TRBV29-1 | few | TGCAGCGTTCCTAGGACAGGGAGCAATGAGCAGTTCTTC | CSVPRTGSNEQFF
16 | TRBJ2-7 | TRBD1 | TRBV28 | . | TGTGCCAGCAGCCCGGTCGGGACAGGGATATCTCGGGAGCAGTACTTC | CASSPVGTGISREQYF
16 | TRBJ2-1 | TRBD2 | TRBV12-3/TRBV12-4 | few | TGTGCCAGCAGTTACACTAGCGGGACTTTGTACAATGAGCAGTTCTTC | CASSYTSGTLYNEQFF
14 | TRBJ2-7 | . | TRBV7-2 | . | TGTGCCAGCAGCTGGGACTTCGCATCCTACGAGCAGTACTTC | CASSWDFASYEQYF
14 | TRBJ2-6 | . | TRBV6-5 | many | TGTGCCAGCAGACAGAACTCTGGGGCCAACGTCCTGACTTTC | CASRQNSGANVLTF
9 | TRBJ1-2 | . | TRBV20-1 | few | TGCAGTGCTAGGTTGGGCTACACCTTC | CSARLGYTF
13 | TRBJ1-2 | TRBD1 | TRBV5-1 | . | TGCGCCAGCAGCTTCCGGGACAGTGATGGCTACACCTTC | CASSFRDSDGYTF
13 | TRBJ2-1 | . | TRBV5-6 | many | TGTGCCAGCAGCTTTGGGACGGGCAATGAGCAGTTCTTC | CASSFGTGNEQFF
15 | TRBJ2-3 | . | TRBV28 | few | TGTGCCAGCAGTTTAGGCGGGATAGGGGCAGATACGCAGTATTTT | CASSLGGIGADTQYF
13 | TRBJ2-7 | . | TRBV5-5 | . | TGTGCCAGCAGCCCGGACGATGGTTACGAGCAGTACTTC | CASSPDDGYEQYF